The source of this T cell receptor (beta chain) is a study of blood T cell repertoires in COVID-19. The CDR3 totals 14 residues. Germline loops: CDR1 SGHRS, CDR2 YFSETQ. V dropped 0 bases and J dropped 7 bases, with 13 bases sitting between them. Only in-frame clones appear in the TCRdb table, and some are missing; sequencing was by immunoSEQ multiplex PCR. The sample includes more than 110,000 clones, approximately 78% seen only once; the top ten take 3.5% to 5%. The TCR sequence derives from a woman of 80 years or more with acute or convalescent COVID-19. The chain joins TRBV5-1 to TRBJ1-2, with D tentatively TRBD1 (5 bases). The sample taken for sequencing was peripheral blood. For the CDR3, the DNA is TGCGCCAGCAGCTTGGAGCAGGGTTGGGGTGGCTACACCTTC. Encoded protein: CASSLEQGWGGYTF.